This T cell receptor beta chain was captured in a study of CD8+CD57+ T cells in acquired aplastic anemia (dated by TCRdb to between 2018 and 2020). For the wider study: DNA extracted from sorted CD4+ and CD8+ cells had a mean of approximately 3.3 ug, with a range of 0.2 to 27.4 ug. CD8+CD57+ expansion was defined as frequency above the mean frequency observed in healthy subjects.

On this clonotype itself: The antigen it binds to is not known. Qualities for individual bases were not recorded, and no much larger clone is one base off.

General findings and caveats noted by the study authors: Patients and healthy controls showed no significant difference in CD8+ Simpson's diversity (P=0.060). Around 27 CD8+ CDR3 sequences were found to be shared between patients and controls, but these sequences appeared to be highly expressed in patients and within the immunodominant clones of the patients.

Genomic DNA served as template for TCR beta VDJ combination and CDR3 sequence profiling. TCR repertoire sequencing was run on an Illumina HiSeq 2000. The source study handled its data this way. Repertoires were assessed using TRBV/TRBJ rearrangement plots, CDR3 size and DJ length profiles, and Simpson's diversity index. The immunodominant clone was defined as the most abundant DNA sequence in deep sequencing data. CDR3 amino acid sequences were screened for sharing across subjects and compared with published repertoires and the VDJdb database. TCRdb redid the processing of the public reads, applying fastp at Q25 and MiXCR, and retained in-frame beta chains. Rows are combined by CDR3 protein, so each entry shows the most common genes and DNA. The V and J calls reflect TCRdb's pipeline rather than the authors' work. A total of more than 150,000 distinct CDR3 sequences appear in this sample, nearly 50% of them only once. The top ten hold around 9.7% of the sample.

Patients chosen for sequencing had shown expansion of CD8+CD57+ cells by flow cytometry. All patients had severe acquired aplastic anemia diagnosed by International Study of Aplastic Anemia and Agranulocytosis and Camitta criteria. Patients had received no therapy at the time of blood sampling. In the study, sorted CD4+ and CD8+ blood T cells from patients with severe aplastic anemia and from healthy subjects underwent deep sequencing of TCR repertoires. Patients were enrolled under clinicaltrials.gov protocols 00001620, 01623167, 00001397, 00071045, 00081523 and 00961064 in the USA. Ficoll-Paque density gradient centrifugation was used to isolate peripheral blood mononuclear cells. Before DNA extraction, CD4+ and CD8+ T cells were sorted with FACS or magnetic beads. Its CDR3 holds 15 amino acids, cysteine through phenylalanine. CDR3 DNA only is kept here, 45 bases in frame from base 1. Via the germline V gene (reference sequence), CDR1 is DFQATT and CDR2 SNEGSKA. V is trimmed back by 3 bases and J by 2 bases, and the junction contains 7 bases that no gene match accounts for.

The sequenced sample consisted of sorted CD4+, CD8+, or CD8+CD57+ T cells (not recorded which) from PBMCs. The receptor was derived from a human donor with aplastic anemia. The sequence links TRBV20-1 to TRBJ2-3; the junction holds 8 bases that match TRBD2. Here the CDR3 is given as CSASFTGGVTDTQYF. The sequenced DNA is TGCAGTGCTAGTTTTACGGGAGGGGTCACAGATACGCAGTATTTT.